These 13 T cell receptor beta chains came from one sample sequenced in a study of T cells in Graves' hyperthyroidism and ophthalmopathy. RNA transcripts yielded amplified TCR beta CDR3 regions. RT-PCR in the first round (using the HTBI primer set) targeted the TCR CDR3. TCRdb re-called the multiplex PCR reads through MiXCR, storing one row per CDR3 protein. Here the sample spans approximately 360,000 distinct CDR3 sequences, 15% to 17% being singletons. Sequenced: blood. The origin of the receptors is a woman aged 18-30 years with Graves' hyperthyroidism that later progressed to Graves' ophthalmopathy.

This clonotype was seen at least ten times. The rearrangement links TRBV28 to TRBJ2-7; either TRBD1 or TRBD2 may supply D (5 bases each). Between the trimmed V and J ends, which lost 5 bases and 3 bases, there was a span of 17 bases. CDR3 length: 15 amino acids. CDR1 and CDR2 (germline): MDHEN, SYDVKM. The CDR3: CASSPSPGRIYEQYF. Written as DNA, the CDR3 is TGTGCCAGCAGTCCTAGCCCGGGACGGATCTACGAGCAGTACTTC.

This clonotype was observed many times. This chain joins TRBV29-1 and TRBJ1-1, with D tentatively TRBD1 (5 bases). Between the trimmed V and J ends, which lost 5 bases and 0 bases, there was a span of 16 bases. The length of the CDR3 is 15 residues. Germline values: CDR1 SQVTM, CDR2 ANQGSEA. DNA of the CDR3: TGCAGCGTTCAAGTGGGCCAGGGCCTGAACACTGAAGCTTTCTTT. As protein: CSVQVGQGLNTEAFF.

This clonotype was counted at least ten times. V and J are TRBV11-2 and TRBJ2-2; 11 bases align to TRBD2. Germline V gene lookup returns CDR1 SGHAT and CDR2 FQNNGV. V gave up 6 bases and J gave up 5 bases; unmatched junction bases: 5. This CDR3 is 15 amino acids long. The CDR3 protein is CASRLAGGRTGELFF. The CDR3 DNA is TGTGCCAGCAGGCTAGCGGGAGGACGAACCGGGGAGCTGTTTTTT.

V and J are TRBV20-1 and TRBJ2-7; perhaps D is TRBD1 or TRBD2 (5 bases each). The germline CDR1 and CDR2 sequences are DFQATT and SNEGSKA (reference sequence). V shed 5 bases and J shed 0 bases, with 14 bases lying between them. CDR3 length: 14 amino acids. The CDR3 DNA sequence: TGCAGTGCTCCCTGGGAAGGGACCTCCTACGAGCAGTACTTC. Translation: CSAPWEGTSYEQYF.

This chain joins TRBV5-1 and TRBJ1-1, with D unclear. This CDR3 spans 13 amino acids. The germline V and J ends were trimmed by 4 bases and 3 bases, with 10 bases remaining between them. Germline CDR1 is SGHRS and CDR2 is YFSETQ. The CDR3 coding sequence is TGCGCCAGCAGCGCTCTAGGAGACACTGAAGCTTTCTTT. It codes for CASSALGDTEAFF.

This clonotype was seen more than once but under ten times. The chain is built from TRBV4-1 and TRBJ2-2; unclear D gene. CDR1 MGHRA and CDR2 YSYEKL come from the germline V gene. The CDR3 is 14 amino acids. The V and J ends lost 1 base and 1 base respectively, with 4 bases between them. The DNA for the CDR3 is TGCGCCAGCAGCCAAGTAGGGAACACCGGGGAGCTGTTTTTT. This translates into CASSQVGNTGELFF.

This clonotype was seen at least ten times. The chain uses TRBV12-3 or TRBV12-4 and TRBJ2-1; the match to TRBD1 covers 7 bases. The V and J ends lost 7 bases and 3 bases, in that order; junction bases with no gene match: 12. The CDR3 is made up of 16 amino acids. The CDR3 here is CASNPRGGQLYNEQFF. The CDR3 DNA reads as TGTGCCAGCAATCCCAGAGGGGGCCAGCTCTACAATGAGCAGTTCTTC.

This clonotype was counted at least ten times. V and J are TRBV4-1 and TRBJ2-7; D is unclear. The CDR3 is made up of 13 amino acids. Germline V gene sequence: CDR1 MGHRA, CDR2 YSYEKL. Trimming cost V 4 bases and J 3 bases, with 10 bases left between them. The CDR3 loop reads CASSPGTYYEQYF. DNA of the CDR3: TGCGCCAGCAGCCCCGGAACCTACTACGAGCAGTACTTC.

There are many counts of this clonotype. The CDR3 is CASSDTSGKETQYF. CDR3 DNA sequence: TGTGCCAGCAGTGACACTAGCGGGAAGGAGACCCAGTACTTC. This chain connects TRBV2 to TRBJ2-5; 10 bases align to TRBD2. The CDR3 is 14 amino acids. With V trimmed by 3 bases and J by 5 bases, 3 bases remained unmatched. Germline V gene sequence: CDR1 SNHLY, CDR2 FYNNEI.

This clonotype has a handful of counts. The chain uses TRBV9 and TRBJ2-5, with 14 bases identical to TRBD2. CDR1 SGDLS and CDR2 YYNGEE come from the germline V gene. The CDR3 has 15 amino acids. V lost 3 bases, J lost 5 bases, and 3 bases stayed unmatched. This CDR3 reads CASSAGLAGVETQYF. As DNA, the CDR3 is TGTGCCAGCAGCGCGGGACTAGCGGGAGTGGAGACCCAGTACTTC. The full variable domain, completed using reference TRBV9 and TRBJ2-5, is DSGVTQTPKHLITATGQRVTLRCSPRSGDLSVYWYQQSLDQGLQFLIQYYNGEERAKGNILERFSAQQFPDLHSELNLSSLELGDSALYFCASSAGLAGVETQYFGPGTRLLVL.

The CDR3 loop is CASSPLPGQGNTEAFF. The CDR3 DNA is TGTGCCAGCAGCCCCCTCCCGGGACAGGGGAACACTGAAGCTTTCTTT. The chain joins TRBV2 to TRBJ1-1; 9 bases map to TRBD1. Germline trimming cut 6 bases from V and 1 base from J; bases unmatched to any gene: 9. Germline lookup yields CDR1 SNHLY and CDR2 FYNNEI. The CDR3 contains 16 residues.

Concerning this clonotype: A single base separates this from a much larger clone, so it may be a read error. The gene calls are TRBV28 and TRBJ2-7; TRBD2 is a possible D gene (5 bases). This CDR3 spans 14 amino acids. Looked up from germline, CDR1 is MDHEN and CDR2 is SYDVKM. Trimming took 6 bases from V and 5 from J, leaving 17 bases between them. The DNA for the CDR3 is TGTGCCAGCAGCCCAACTAGAGCTGCGGACGAGCAGTACTTC. Translated, it gives CASSPTRAADEQYF.

This clonotype appeared many times. V usage is TRBV20-1 and J usage is TRBJ2-5; 8 positions match TRBD2. This CDR3 is 13 amino acids long. V lost 5 bases and J lost 4; bases outside the gene matches: 6. Germline V gene sequence: CDR1 DFQATT, CDR2 SNEGSKA (reference sequence). Written as DNA, the CDR3 is TGCAGTGCTGCGGGGGGCGGGAGAGAGACCCAGTACTTC. Its translation: CSAAGGGRETQYF.